The next 12 T cell receptor beta chains were all read from a single sample in a study of CD8+CD57+ T cells in acquired aplastic anemia. The sequenced patients had an expansion of CD8+CD57+ cells seen by flow cytometry. Genomic DNA provided the template from which TCR beta VDJ and CDR3 profiles were obtained. TCRdb fed the reads into MiXCR, producing one record per CDR3 protein. The sample has 200,000 to 250,000 distinct CDR3 sequences; roughly 50% are singletons. Material for sequencing was sorted CD4+, CD8+, or CD8+CD57+ T cells (not recorded which) from PBMCs. Source of these receptors: a human donor with aplastic anemia.

The chain joins TRBV20-1 to TRBJ1-2, with 7 bases that match TRBD1. With V trimmed by 0 bases and J by 4 bases, 14 bases remained unmatched. The CDR3 totals 17 residues. Germline CDR1 is DFQATT and CDR2 is SNEGSKA (reference sequence). The CDR3 DNA sequence: TGCAGTGCTAGAGATCCGATGAGCACAGGGGACCCCTATGGCTACACCTTC. This sequence encodes CSARDPMSTGDPYGYTF.

This clonotype was seen at least ten times. V is TRBV12-3 or TRBV12-4 and J is TRBJ1-5, with D unresolved. V lost 10 bases and J lost 0, with 13 bases in between. The CDR3 covers 14 residues. The CDR3 coding sequence is TGTGCCACCGCCCCTGATGATAGCAATCAGCCCCAGCATTTT. Translated: CATAPDDSNQPQHF.

The V and J genes are TRBV7-9 and TRBJ1-5; D possibly corresponds to TRBD1 (5 bases). Germline V lookup: CDR1 SEHNR, CDR2 FQNEAQ (reference sequence). This CDR3 is 15 amino acids long. V lost 1 base and J lost 7, with 14 bases in between. CDR3 amino acids: CASSLDGTAGQPQHF. CDR3 DNA sequence: TGTGCCAGCAGCTTAGACGGGACCGCCGGACAGCCCCAGCATTTT.

The chain links TRBV7-2 to TRBJ2-1; 10 nucleotides line up with TRBD2. The CDR3 contains 14 residues. Germline V CDR1 and CDR2: SGHTA, FQGNSA. The V gene end was trimmed by 3 bases and the J gene end by 8 bases; junction bases not matched to a gene: 4. CDR3 in amino acids: CASSLGLAFDEQFF. The CDR3 DNA follows: TGTGCCAGCAGCTTGGGACTAGCGTTCGATGAGCAGTTCTTC.

This chain uses TRBV7-2 with TRBJ1-5, with 9 bases lining up with TRBD1. The CDR3 is 15 amino acids. From germline, CDR1 is SGHTA and CDR2 FQGNSA. With 5 bases clipped from V and 2 bases from J, the junction kept 4 bases outside the gene matches. CDR3 sequence: CASSVGDRGNQPQHF. The DNA of the CDR3 is TGTGCCAGCAGCGTGGGGGACAGGGGCAATCAGCCCCAGCATTTT. Supplemented by reference TRBV7-2 and TRBJ1-5, the full variable domain reads GAGVSQSPSNKVTEKGKDVELRCDPISGHTALYWYRQSLGQGLEFLIYFQGNSAPDKSGLPSDRFSAERTGGSVSTLTIQRTQQEDSAVYLCASSVGDRGNQPQHFGDGTRLSIL.

This clonotype has at least ten counts. This chain links TRBV20-1 with TRBJ1-2; D possibly corresponds to TRBD1 (5 bases). Deletions cut 6 bases from V and 4 bases from J, with 15 bases between. The germline V gene encodes CDR1 DFQATT and CDR2 SNEGSKA (reference sequence). The CDR3 totals 13 residues. The CDR3 DNA reads as TGCAGTGCCGTGAATGTTGGGACCTATGGCTACACCTTC. Its protein product is CSAVNVGTYGYTF.

This chain joins TRBV7-3 and TRBJ2-1, with 8 bases lining up with TRBD2. The germline gives CDR1 SGHTA, CDR2 FQGTGA. After removal of 3 bases from V and 7 bases from J, the junction contained 8 bases not matched to a gene. The CDR3 sequence is 15 residues long. The CDR3 loop reads CASSLSRSGGNEQFF. CDR3 nucleotides: TGTGCCAGCAGCTTGTCCAGGTCGGGGGGGAATGAGCAGTTCTTC.

The chain is built from TRBV7-3 and TRBJ1-1; possibly TRBD1 for D (5 bases). Germline V CDR1 and CDR2: SGHTA, FQGTGA. The CDR3 sequence is 13 residues long. The ends were cut back, 4 bases at V and 2 bases at J, with 8 bases in the middle. The CDR3 DNA reads as TGTGCCAGCAGCTGGACAACCAACACTGAAGCTTTCTTT. This encodes CASSWTTNTEAFF.

The chain links TRBV20-1 to TRBJ2-7; D may be TRBD2 (6 bases). The germline CDR1 and CDR2 sequences are DFQATT and SNEGSKA (reference sequence). V was shortened by 7 bases and J by 4 bases, with 17 bases between the two germline ends. The CDR3 runs to 13 residues. The CDR3 DNA sequence: TGCAGTGGTGAAGGTAGCGGAGGTTACGAGCAGTACTTC. This gives the protein CSGEGSGGYEQYF.

This clonotype came up many times. V gene TRBV2 combines with J gene TRBJ1-2; no firm D call. The CDR3 contains 13 residues. CDR1 SNHLY and CDR2 FYNNEI come from the germline V gene. Trimming pared 2 bases from V and 2 bases from J, leaving 6 bases between. CDR3 protein: CASSEPRNYGYTF. The CDR3 DNA follows: TGTGCCAGCAGTGAACCCAGAAACTATGGCTACACCTTC.

The chain is built from TRBV7-9 and TRBJ2-7; no firm D call. This CDR3 has 15 amino acids. The germline V and J ends were trimmed by 3 bases and 4 bases, with 16 bases remaining between them. CDR1 and CDR2 (germline): SEHNR, FQNEAQ (reference sequence). The CDR3 region is CASSLKASLVYEQYF. The CDR3 DNA reads TGTGCCAGCAGCTTGAAGGCCAGTCTTGTTTACGAGCAGTACTTC.

The chain joins TRBV20-1 to TRBJ2-2, with D possibly matching TRBD1 (6 bases). The DNA end is a closer match to TRBJ1-1, so the J assignment may be wrong. Germline V lookup: CDR1 DFQATT, CDR2 SNEGSKA (reference sequence). The CDR3 has 15 residues. The CDR3 DNA reads TGCAGTGCTTGCCTTTGGGGGGCTACGAACACTGAAGCTTTCTTT. Amino acids: CSACLWGATNTEAFF.